This TCR beta chain is from a study of T cell responses to AZD1222 COVID-19 vaccine. The table came from immunoSEQ multiplex PCR; TCRdb's copy has only in-frame clones and leaves some out. Here the sample spans about 78,000 clones, approximately 85% being singletons. The receptor was derived from an adult in good health. The source material was peripheral blood, sampled on day 0 of MenACWY control vaccination.

In DNA form, the CDR3 reads TGTGCCAGCAGCTCCGTCGGGTCCCCGACTAACTATGGCTACACCTTC. Amino acids: CASSSVGSPTNYGYTF. The J gene is TRBJ1-2, the V gene TRBV6-2 or TRBV6-3; D unclear. Per the germline V gene, CDR1 is MNHEY and CDR2 is SVGEGT. V lost 6 bases to trimming and J lost 0 bases, with 17 bases between them. This CDR3 has 16 residues.